These T cell receptor beta chains were read from a single sample in a study of T cells in Graves' hyperthyroidism and ophthalmopathy. One entry per CDR3 protein, called by TCRdb with MiXCR from the multiplex PCR reads. The sample yields around 720,000 distinct CDR3 sequences, 30% to 40% seen once. The sequencing input was blood. These receptors were collected from a woman aged 40-49 years with Graves' hyperthyroidism. Both conserved end residues are part of each CDR3. The D gene is left open where the match is weak. Size is omitted from some rows. Given values are once, few, many or a class for expanded clones.

d_call j_call v_call clone_size cdr3_length cdr3_aa cdr3_nt
. TRBJ2-5 TRBV20-1 many 13 CSAKARVQETQYF TGCAGTGCTAAAGCCAGGGTCCAAGAGACCCAGTACTTC
. TRBJ2-6 TRBV6-5 . 15 CASRLGVSGANVLTF TGTGCCAGCAGACTCGGGGTCTCTGGGGCCAACGTCCTGACTTTC
. TRBJ2-3 TRBV12-5 . 14 CASGLLSESDTQCF TGTGCTAGTGGTTTGTTGTCGGAATCAGATACGCAGTGTTTT
TRBD2 TRBJ2-3 TRBV7-3 few 14 CASSPGLAADTQYF TGTGCCAGCAGCCCGGGACTAGCGGCGGATACGCAGTATTTT
. TRBJ1-1 TRBV12-3/TRBV12-4 many 13 CASSLGWATEAFF TGTGCCAGCAGTTTAGGCTGGGCCACTGAAGCTTTCTTT
. TRBJ1-6 TRBV5-1 few 13 CASSFTPDSPLHF TGCGCCAGCAGCTTTACACCTGATTCACCCCTCCACTTT
TRBD1 TRBJ2-3 TRBV7-7 . 17 CANYDRDSYLRTDTQYF TGTGCTAACTACGATCGGGACAGCTACCTAAGGACAGATACGCAGTATTTT
TRBD2 TRBJ2-7 TRBV11-2 few 16 CASSVGLAGRNYEQYF TGTGCCAGCAGCGTAGGACTAGCGGGACGAAACTACGAGCAGTACTTC
. TRBJ1-1 TRBV6-2/TRBV6-3 few 13 CAALRRVGTEAFF TGTGCCGCCCTACGAAGGGTTGGAACTGAAGCTTTCTTT
. TRBJ2-6 TRBV9 . 16 CASSEPFDSGANVLTF TGTGCCAGCAGCGAGCCTTTTGACTCTGGGGCCAACGTCCTGACTTTC
. TRBJ1-5 TRBV4-3 . 16 CASSQDRDGYNQPQHF TGCGCCAGCAGCCAAGACCGGGACGGATACAATCAGCCCCAGCATTTT
. TRBJ1-1 TRBV25-1 few 14 CASARDPEGTEAFF TGTGCCAGCGCGCGGGACCCTGAAGGTACTGAAGCTTTCTTT
TRBD1 TRBJ1-6 TRBV7-9 many 15 CASSKRDRADSPLHF TGTGCCAGCAGCAAACGGGACAGGGCAGATTCACCCCTCCACTTT
. TRBJ1-3 TRBV24-1 . 13 CAQQRSSGNTIYF TGTGCTCAGCAGCGGAGCTCTGGAAACACCATATATTTT
. TRBJ2-7 TRBV10-3 . 13 CAISEGTMYEQHF TGTGCCATCAGTGAGGGGACAATGTACGAGCAGCACTTC
. TRBJ1-6 TRBV7-2 . 15 CASSLERRVNSPLHF TGTGCCAGCAGCTTAGAACGGAGGGTGAATTCACCCCTCCACTTT
TRBD1 TRBJ2-7 TRBV5-6 . 15 CASSLAGGSPYEQYF TGTGCCAGCAGCTTAGCAGGGGGTAGTCCCTACGAGCAGTACTTC
TRBD2 TRBJ2-7 TRBV20-1 many 14 CSARGGLAGDEQYF TGCAGTGCTAGAGGTGGACTAGCGGGAGACGAGCAGTACTTC
. TRBJ1-2 TRBV6-2/TRBV6-3 . 12 CASSYGVAGHTF TGTGCCAGCAGTTACGGTGTGGCTGGCCACACCTTC
. TRBJ2-7 TRBV7-8 many 14 CASRTSTSSYEQYF TGTGCCAGCAGGACATCTACTAGTTCCTACGAGCAGTACTTC
. TRBJ1-5 TRBV15 . 15 CATSSKGNSNQPQHF TGTGCCACCAGCAGTAAGGGAAATAGCAATCAGCCCCAGCATTTT
TRBD2 TRBJ2-1 TRBV19 . 14 CASSGLAGGGEQFF TGTGCCAGTAGTGGGCTAGCGGGAGGAGGTGAGCAGTTCTTC
. TRBJ1-3 TRBV7-8 . 16 CASSPRDQNSGNTIYF TGTGCCAGCTCACCACGAGACCAGAACTCTGGAAACACCATATATTTT
TRBD2 TRBJ2-7 TRBV19 many 16 CASSKKGTSGGYEQYF TGTGCCAGTAGTAAAAAAGGGACTAGCGGGGGTTACGAGCAGTACTTC
TRBD1 TRBJ2-5 TRBV7-2 . 10 CASRRGDRDF TGTGCCAGCAGGAGGGGGGACAGGGACTTC
. TRBJ1-3 TRBV20-1 . 18 CSARVVQRASLSGNTIYF TGCAGTGCTAGAGTGGTCCAGAGGGCCAGCTTGTCTGGAAACACCATATATTTT
TRBD1 TRBJ1-5 TRBV7-9 many 14 CASSPAAGGGPQHF TGTGCCAGCAGCCCAGCGGCAGGGGGGGGACCCCAGCATTTT
TRBD2 TRBJ2-5 TRBV7-9 . 15 CASLLDSGLQETQYF TGTGCCAGCCTCCTCGATAGCGGGCTCCAAGAGACCCAGTACTTC
TRBD1 TRBJ1-6 TRBV6-1 many 14 CASRDRGEYSPLHF TGTGCCAGCAGGGACAGGGGCGAGTATTCACCCCTCCACTTT
. TRBJ1-1 TRBV18 few 12 CASSPSRSEAFF TGTGCCAGCTCACCGTCCCGGTCCGAAGCTTTCTTT
. TRBJ1-3 TRBV7-2 . 15 CASSPYDDLGNTIYF TGTGCCAGCAGCCCTTATGACGATCTTGGAAACACCATATATTTT